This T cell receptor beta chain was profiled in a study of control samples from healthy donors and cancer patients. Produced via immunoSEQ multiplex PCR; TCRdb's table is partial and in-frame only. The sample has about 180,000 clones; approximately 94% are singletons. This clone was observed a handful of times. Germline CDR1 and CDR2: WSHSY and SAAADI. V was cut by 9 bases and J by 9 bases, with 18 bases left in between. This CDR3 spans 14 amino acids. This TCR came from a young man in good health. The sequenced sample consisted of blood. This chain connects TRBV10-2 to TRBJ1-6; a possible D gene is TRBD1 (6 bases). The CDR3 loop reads CASKNRVGGSPLHF. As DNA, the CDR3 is TGCGCCAGTAAAAACAGGGTAGGAGGTTCACCCCTCCACTTT.